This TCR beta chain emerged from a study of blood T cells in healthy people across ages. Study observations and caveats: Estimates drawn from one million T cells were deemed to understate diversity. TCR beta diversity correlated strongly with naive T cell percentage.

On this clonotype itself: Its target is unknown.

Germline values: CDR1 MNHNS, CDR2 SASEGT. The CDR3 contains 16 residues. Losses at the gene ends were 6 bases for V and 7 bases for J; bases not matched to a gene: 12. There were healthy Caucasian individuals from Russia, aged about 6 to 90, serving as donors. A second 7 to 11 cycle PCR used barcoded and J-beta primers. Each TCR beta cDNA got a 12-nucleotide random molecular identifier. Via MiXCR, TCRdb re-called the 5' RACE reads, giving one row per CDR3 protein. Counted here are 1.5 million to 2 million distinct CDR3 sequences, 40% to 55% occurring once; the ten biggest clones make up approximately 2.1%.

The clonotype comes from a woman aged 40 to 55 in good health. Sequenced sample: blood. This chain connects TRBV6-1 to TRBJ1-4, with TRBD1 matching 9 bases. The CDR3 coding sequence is TGTGCCAGCAGCGGAACTTCACACAGGGGGCGTGAAAAACTGTTTTTT. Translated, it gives CASSGTSHRGREKLFF.